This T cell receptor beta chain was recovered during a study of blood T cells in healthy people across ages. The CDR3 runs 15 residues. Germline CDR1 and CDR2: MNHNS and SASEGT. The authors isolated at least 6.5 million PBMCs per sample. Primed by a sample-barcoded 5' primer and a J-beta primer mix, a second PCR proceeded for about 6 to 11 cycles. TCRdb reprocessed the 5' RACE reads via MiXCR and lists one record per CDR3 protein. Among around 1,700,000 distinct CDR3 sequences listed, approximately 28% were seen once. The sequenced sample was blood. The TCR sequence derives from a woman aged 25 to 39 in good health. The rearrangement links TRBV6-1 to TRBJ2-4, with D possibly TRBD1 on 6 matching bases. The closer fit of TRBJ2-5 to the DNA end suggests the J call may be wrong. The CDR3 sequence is CASRDTGLSLETQYF. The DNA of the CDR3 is TGTGCCAGCAGAGATACAGGGTTGTCATTGGAGACCCAGTACTTC.